A single sample gave rise to the 30 T cell receptor beta chains below, sequenced in a study of cytomegalovirus exposure and HLA in healthy donors. Amplification used 60 Vbeta primers and 13 Jbeta primers. Clones were read by immunoSEQ multiplex PCR, and TCRdb kept only the in-frame ones, dropping some. The data contain hundreds of thousands of clones, around 80% of them seen just once; the ten biggest clones take up less than 4.5%. The sample taken for sequencing was PBMCs. These receptors originate from a male donor in good health and CMV-seronegative.

The CDR3 DNA sequence: TGTGCCAGCCCAGACCCGGGACAGGGTGGTGGGGCCAACGTCCTGACTTTC. It encodes CASPDPGQGGGANVLTF. V and J are TRBV21-1 and TRBJ2-6; TRBD1, the D gene given by the table, was not confirmed from the DNA. TRBV21-1 constitutes a pseudogene. The CDR3 length is 17 residues.

This chain connects TRBV5-5 to TRBJ2-5; D remains unclear. V lost 4 bases and J 2 bases, leaving 15 bases between the germline ends. Germline V lookup: CDR1 SGHKS, CDR2 YYEKEE (reference sequence). This CDR3 spans 15 amino acids. The CDR3 sequence is CASSDLGPRQETQYF. DNA of the CDR3: TGTGCCAGCAGCGACCTCGGCCCTAGGCAAGAGACCCAGTACTTC.

The chain has TRBV13 and TRBJ2-2; 11 nucleotides align to TRBD2. Germline CDR1 and CDR2: PRHDT and FYEKMQ (reference sequence). The CDR3 is made up of 17 amino acids. The ends lost 7 bases at V and 5 bases at J; junction bases unmatched: 12. The CDR3 DNA reads as TGTGCCAGCAAAAGTCCAACTAGCGGGAGAGGGACCGGGGAGCTGTTTTTT. It translates to CASKSPTSGRGTGELFF.

This chain joins TRBV7-6 and TRBJ1-3; a weak D match, TRBD1 (5 bases). V gave up 1 base and J gave up 4 bases, with 11 bases separating them. The CDR3 sequence is 15 residues long. From germline, CDR1 is SGHVS and CDR2 FNYEAQ. DNA of the CDR3: TGTGCCAGCAGCTTAGGTGGGGGGGACGGAAACACCATATATTTT. As protein: CASSLGGGDGNTIYF.

The chain combines TRBV28 with TRBJ1-2; no clear D. CDR3 length: 11 amino acids. Trimming shortened V by 6 bases and J by 4 bases, and 6 bases separated the two germline ends. Germline V gene data show CDR1 as MDHEN and CDR2 as SYDVKM. The CDR3 DNA sequence: TGTGCCAGCAGCCAAGCCTATGGCTACACCTTC. This gives the protein CASSQAYGYTF.

The rearrangement links TRBV2 to TRBJ2-3; D gene unclear. Trimming stripped 3 bases from V and 1 base from J, with 11 bases between. This CDR3 is built from 15 residues. Germline CDR1 SNHLY, CDR2 FYNNEI. In DNA, the CDR3 is TGTGCCAGCAGTGACCAACAGCTCGGCACAGATACGCAGTATTTT. This sequence encodes CASSDQQLGTDTQYF.

This clone showed up just a few times. V is TRBV11-2 and J is TRBJ2-3; TRBD2 aligns across 13 bases. After removal of 4 bases from V and 2 bases from J, the junction contained 9 bases not matched to a gene. Germline V gives CDR1 SGHAT, CDR2 FQNNGV. This CDR3 has 18 residues. CDR3 residues: CASSYQPGLAGPTDTQYF. Written as DNA, the CDR3 is TGTGCCAGCAGCTACCAACCGGGACTAGCGGGACCCACAGATACGCAGTATTTT.

The chain carries TRBV28 and TRBJ2-3, with D possibly being TRBD2 (7 bases). Looked up from germline, CDR1 is MDHEN and CDR2 is SYDVKM. The CDR3 runs 17 residues. V lost 3 bases to trimming and J lost 5 bases, with 21 bases between them. The CDR3 is CASSLGGLGRVQDTQYF. CDR3 in DNA: TGTGCCAGCAGTTTGGGGGGGCTCGGGAGAGTACAAGATACGCAGTATTTT.

V gene TRBV5-1 combines with J gene TRBJ1-2; the match to TRBD1 covers 10 bases. The CDR3 is 15 residues long. V was clipped by 4 bases and J by 2 bases; unmatched bases: 5. CDR1 SGHRS and CDR2 YFSETQ come from the germline V gene. The CDR3 bases are TGCGCCAGCAGCCGGGGGGACAGGGGAAACTATGGCTACACCTTC. Its translation is CASSRGDRGNYGYTF.

For this clone: Other DNA sequences from this sample encode an identical CDR3 as well. This sequence joins TRBV28 and TRBJ1-3; possibly TRBD1 for D (6 bases). Germline V gene data show CDR1 as MDHEN and CDR2 as SYDVKM. This CDR3 comprises 14 residues. Trimming shortened V by 3 bases and J by 0 bases, and 6 bases separated the two germline ends. The CDR3 loop reads CASSFRGSGNTIYF. The DNA of the CDR3 is TGTGCCAGCAGTTTCAGGGGCTCTGGAAACACCATATATTTT. Full variable domain (outside the CDR3, taken from reference TRBV28 and TRBJ1-3): DVKVTQSSRYLVKRTGEKVFLECVQDMDHENMFWYRQDPGLGLRLIYFSYDVKMKEKGDIPEGYSVSREKKERFSLILESASTNQTSMYLCASSFRGSGNTIYFGEGSWLTVV.

Concerning this clone: At one end the junction does not follow the germline gene, possibly because of a read error. V usage is TRBV7-9 and J usage is TRBJ1-2; D may be TRBD1 (6 bases). The CDR3 covers 12 residues. CDR1 is SEHNR and CDR2 is FQNEAQ in the germline V gene (reference sequence). Here the CDR3 DNA reads TGTTCCAGCAGCTTACAGGGTGATGGCTACACCTTC. Its translation: CSSSLQGDGYTF.

Comment on this clone: An end of the junction differs from the germline gene, which may be a read error. The CDR3 loop is CSSSLDQTALRGQYF. The CDR3 coding sequence is TGTTCCAGCAGCTTGGATCAGACAGCCCTACGAGGGCAGTACTTC. This sequence joins TRBV7-9 and TRBJ2-7; D may be TRBD1 (5 bases). This CDR3 is 15 amino acids long. The V gene's germline CDR1 is SEHNR and CDR2 FQNEAQ (reference sequence).

This chain links TRBV15 with TRBJ2-7; D gene unclear. The V gene lost 0 bases and the J gene lost 4 bases, with 7 bases spanning the gap. CDR3 length: 13 amino acids. Germline-derived CDR1 and CDR2 are LNHNV and YYDKDF (reference sequence). The CDR3: CATSRDSGYEQYF. The CDR3 DNA reads TGTGCCACCAGCAGAGATTCCGGTTACGAGCAGTACTTC. Based on the CDR3 plus reference TRBV15 and TRBJ2-7, the full variable domain is DAMVIQNPRYQVTQFGKPVTLSCSQTLNHNVMYWYQQKSSQAPKLLFHYYDKDFNNEADTPDNFQSRRPNTSFCFLDIRSPGLGDTAMYLCATSRDSGYEQYFGPGTRLTVT.

This clone appeared a few times. The genes are TRBV15 and TRBJ2-1; D gene ambiguous. The CDR3 spans 15 residues. The germline V and J ends were trimmed by 0 bases and 4 bases, with 10 bases remaining between them. CDR1 and CDR2 (germline): LNHNV, YYDKDF (reference sequence). The CDR3 nucleotides read TGTGCCACCAGCAGAGATCCGGCTAGTTACAATGAGCAGTTCTTC. Translating gives CATSRDPASYNEQFF.

The chain joins TRBV27 to TRBJ2-5; TRBD2 matches 8 bases. The CDR3 covers 13 residues. Germline assignment: CDR1 MNHEY and CDR2 SMNVEV (reference sequence). V shed 4 bases, J shed 4 bases, and the junction held 2 bases outside the gene matches. Here the CDR3 reads CASSSTSGETQYF. The CDR3 DNA follows: TGTGCCAGCAGTTCAACTAGCGGAGAGACCCAGTACTTC.

The V and J genes are TRBV11-2 and TRBJ2-3, with D tentatively TRBD2 (7 bases). V lost 5 bases and J lost 5, with 20 bases in between. CDR1 is SGHAT, CDR2 FQNNGV, per germline. The CDR3 runs to 16 residues. CDR3 amino acids: CASSPRGAGVKDTQYF. CDR3 nucleotides: TGTGCCAGCAGCCCCCGGGGGGCGGGAGTGAAAGATACGCAGTATTTT. The full variable domain, rest sourced from reference TRBV11-2 and TRBJ2-3, is EAGVAQSPRYKIIEKRQSVAFWCNPISGHATLYWYQQILGQGPKLLIQFQNNGVVDDSQLPKDRFSAERLKGVDSTLKIQPAKLEDSAVYLCASSPRGAGVKDTQYFGPGTRLTVL.

The chain has TRBV19 and TRBJ2-1; possible D gene TRBD1, 6 bases. Per germline, CDR1 LNHDA and CDR2 SQIVND (reference sequence). The CDR3 is made up of 13 amino acids. The germline V and J ends were trimmed by 8 bases and 6 bases, with 14 bases remaining between them. CDR3 in DNA: TGTGCCAGTCTCAACAGGGTCCTCAATGAGCAGTTCTTC. It translates to CASLNRVLNEQFF.

Of note for this clone: At the DNA level, this CDR3 is encoded by other sequences in the same sample as well. The chain carries TRBV14 and TRBJ2-7, with a possible D match to TRBD1 (6 bases). Deletions cut 4 bases from V and 3 bases from J, with 7 bases between. The germline CDR1 and CDR2 sequences are SGHDN and FVKESK. CDR3 length: 12 amino acids. CDR3 region: CASSPQGYEQYF. In DNA, the CDR3 is TGTGCCAGCAGCCCACAGGGCTACGAGCAGTACTTC.

The rearrangement joins TRBV7-9 to TRBJ2-3; the match to TRBD2 covers 9 bases. The germline CDR1 and CDR2 sequences are SEHNR and FQNEAQ (reference sequence). The trim removed 4 bases at V and 1 base at J, leaving 3 bases unmatched. The CDR3 spans 15 residues. CDR3 bases: TGTGCCAGCAGCTCAATAGCGGGGGGCACAGATACGCAGTATTTT. This gives the protein CASSSIAGGTDTQYF.

The chain is built from TRBV4-1 and TRBJ1-1; TRBD1 is a possible D gene (5 bases). There are 13 residues in the CDR3. V shed 1 base and J shed 4 bases, with 7 bases lying between them. Germline CDR1 is MGHRA and CDR2 is YSYEKL. The CDR3 loop reads CASSQVGATEAFF. The CDR3 coding sequence is TGCGCCAGCAGCCAAGTAGGGGCCACTGAAGCTTTCTTT.

The chain is built from TRBV5-5 and TRBJ2-7, with a tentative D call TRBD2 (5 bases). Between the trimmed V and J ends, which lost 5 bases and 5 bases, there was a span of 20 bases. The CDR3 totals 15 residues. The germline V gene has CDR1 SGHKS and CDR2 YYEKEE (reference sequence). CDR3 nucleotide sequence: TGTGCCAGCAGAGTATTACGCCCAGACGGGGACGAGCAGTACTTC. Its protein product is CASRVLRPDGDEQYF.

V is TRBV19 and J is TRBJ1-4, with 9 bases that match TRBD1. Losses at the gene ends were 8 bases for V and 5 bases for J; bases not matched to a gene: 12. Per the germline V gene, CDR1 is LNHDA and CDR2 is SQIVND (reference sequence). The CDR3 contains 16 residues. CDR3 coding DNA: TGTGCCAGTGGGAGCGGGACAGGGCTCTCGAATGAAAAACTGTTTTTT. Translation: CASGSGTGLSNEKLFF. The complete variable domain, with remaining parts taken from reference TRBV19 and TRBJ1-4, reads DGGITQSPKYLFRKEGQNVTLSCEQNLNHDAMYWYRQDPGQGLRLIYYSQIVNDFQKGDIAEGYSVSREKKESFPLTVTSAQKNPTAFYLCASGSGTGLSNEKLFFGSGTQLSVL.

V and J are TRBV7-6 and TRBJ2-5; D gene ambiguous. Germline CDR1 SGHVS, CDR2 FNYEAQ. There are 15 residues in the CDR3. V was trimmed by 1 base and J by 1 base, leaving 10 bases between them. The CDR3 DNA follows: TGTGCCAGCAGCTTAGGATCAGGCAGCCAAGAGACCCAGTACTTC. Its protein product is CASSLGSGSQETQYF.

As DNA, the CDR3 is TGTGCCAGCAGCTTAGTCGTAACTAGCGCAACCTACGAGCAGTACTTC. Protein product: CASSLVVTSATYEQYF. V gene TRBV7-3 combines with J gene TRBJ2-7; 7 nucleotides align to TRBD2. J was trimmed by 2 bases and V by 2 bases; bases with no gene match: 9. Germline V gene data show CDR1 as SGHTA and CDR2 as FQGTGA. The CDR3 loop spans 16 amino acids.

This chain connects TRBV13 to TRBJ2-6; D ambiguous. The CDR3 spans 15 residues. Germline values: CDR1 PRHDT, CDR2 FYEKMQ (reference sequence). Trimming removed 4 bases from V and 2 bases from J, with 9 bases in between. For the CDR3, the DNA is TGTGCCAGCAGCTCCGACATACCTGGGGCCAACGTCCTGACTTTC. As protein: CASSSDIPGANVLTF.

This chain uses TRBV5-1 with TRBJ1-1; 7 bases line up with TRBD1. The CDR3 covers 13 residues. Germline values: CDR1 SGHRS, CDR2 YFSETQ. J was trimmed by 4 bases and V by 3 bases; bases with no gene match: 3. The CDR3 reads CASSSSGGTEAFF. The CDR3 DNA sequence: TGCGCCAGCAGCTCATCAGGGGGCACTGAAGCTTTCTTT.

The chain joins TRBV27 to TRBJ2-5; 9 nucleotides match TRBD2. J was trimmed by 1 base and V by 6 bases; bases with no gene match: 9. CDR1 and CDR2 from the germline V gene are MNHEY and SMNVEV (reference sequence). CDR3 length equals 16 residues. In DNA form, the CDR3 reads TGTGCCAGCAGCAAAATCGCGGGAGGGGGCCAAGAGACCCAGTACTTC. Amino acids: CASSKIAGGGQETQYF.

On this clone: Other DNA sequences within the sample encode an identical CDR3. This chain uses TRBV5-1 with TRBJ2-1; 8 bases fit TRBD2. Trimming removed 2 bases from V and 4 bases from J; junction bases left unmatched: 5. CDR3 size: 15 residues. The germline V gene encodes CDR1 SGHRS and CDR2 YFSETQ. The CDR3 spells CASSLVAGSYNEQFF. For the CDR3, the DNA is TGCGCCAGCAGCTTAGTAGCGGGGAGTTACAATGAGCAGTTCTTC.

The table lists this clone with a count of one. This rearrangement joins TRBV5-1 to TRBJ2-1, with D hard to call. Germline V gene sequence: CDR1 SGHRS, CDR2 YFSETQ. Between the trimmed V and J ends, which lost 2 bases and 5 bases, there was a span of 8 bases. The length of the CDR3 is 13 residues. CDR3 loop: CASSLTVDNEQFF. The CDR3 DNA is TGCGCCAGCAGCTTAACGGTTGACAATGAGCAGTTCTTC.

The chain links TRBV6-1 to TRBJ1-5; D is perhaps TRBD1 (5 bases). The V end was cut by 4 bases, the J end by 5 bases, with 18 bases between. The length of the CDR3 is 16 residues. Germline CDR1 reads MNHNS; CDR2 reads SASEGT. The CDR3 DNA is TGTGCCAGCAGTGGAGCCACCTCAGGGTCGGATCAGCCCCAGCATTTT. As protein: CASSGATSGSDQPQHF.